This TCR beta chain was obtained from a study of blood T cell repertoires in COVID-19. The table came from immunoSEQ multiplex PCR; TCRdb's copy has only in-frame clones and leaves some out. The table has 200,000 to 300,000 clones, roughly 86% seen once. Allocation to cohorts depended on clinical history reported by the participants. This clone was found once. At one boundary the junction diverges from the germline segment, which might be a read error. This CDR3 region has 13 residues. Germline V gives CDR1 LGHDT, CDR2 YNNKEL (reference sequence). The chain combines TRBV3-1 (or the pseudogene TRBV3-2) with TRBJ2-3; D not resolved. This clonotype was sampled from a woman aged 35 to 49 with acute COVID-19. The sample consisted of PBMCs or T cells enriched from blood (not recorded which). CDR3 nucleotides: TGTGCCAGCAGCCAAGTTAGCAGAGATACGCAGTATTTT. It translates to CASSQVSRDTQYF.